The sequence of this T cell receptor beta chain was determined in a study of blood T cell repertoires in COVID-19. Clones were sequenced by immunoSEQ multiplex PCR, and TCRdb holds only the in-frame ones, with some missing. The profile shows about 190,000 clones, roughly 80% of them singletons. Germline CDR1 KGHSH, CDR2 LQKENI. The CDR3 contains 16 residues. V shed 6 bases and J shed 1 base, with 16 bases lying between them. The sample taken for sequencing was peripheral blood. V is TRBV18 and J is TRBJ2-1, with TRBD1 as a possible D gene (5 bases). The source of this sequence is a man aged 45-60 years who had recovered from COVID-19. CDR3 sequence reads: CASSALQGSSYNEQFF. For the CDR3, the DNA is TGTGCCAGCTCGGCTCTTCAGGGCAGTTCCTACAATGAGCAGTTCTTC.